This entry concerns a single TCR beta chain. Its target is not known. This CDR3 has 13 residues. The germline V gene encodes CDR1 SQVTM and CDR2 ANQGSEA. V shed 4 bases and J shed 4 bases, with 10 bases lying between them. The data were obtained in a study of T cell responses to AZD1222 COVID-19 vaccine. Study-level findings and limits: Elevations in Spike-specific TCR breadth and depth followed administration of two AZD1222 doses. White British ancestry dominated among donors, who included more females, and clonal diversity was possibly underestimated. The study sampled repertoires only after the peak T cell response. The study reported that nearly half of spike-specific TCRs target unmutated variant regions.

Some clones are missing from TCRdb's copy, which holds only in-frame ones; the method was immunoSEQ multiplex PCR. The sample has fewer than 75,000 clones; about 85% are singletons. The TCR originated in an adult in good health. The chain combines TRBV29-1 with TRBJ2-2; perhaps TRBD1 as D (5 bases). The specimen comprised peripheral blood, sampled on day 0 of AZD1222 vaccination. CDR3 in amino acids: CSVGQGVTGELFF. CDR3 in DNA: TGCAGCGTTGGGCAGGGTGTCACCGGGGAGCTGTTTTTT.